The 15 T cell receptor beta chains listed next were all sequenced from one sample in a study of blood T cell repertoires in COVID-19. The data were produced by immunoSEQ multiplex PCR, yet TCRdb's version contains in-frame clones alone and is incomplete. Among tens of thousands of clones listed, roughly 84% were seen once. What was sequenced was peripheral blood. The receptor set was obtained from a human donor in a cohort sampled during active COVID-19. The donor label of this sample is uncertain.

The rearrangement uses TRBV7-9 and TRBJ2-7; D may be TRBD2 (6 bases). V was trimmed by 4 bases and J by 5 bases, leaving 18 bases between them. The germline CDR1 and CDR2 sequences are SEHNR and FQNEAQ (reference sequence). The CDR3 is 15 amino acids. As DNA, the CDR3 is TGTGCCAGCAGCTCCCTGAGGCGGAGGGACCACGAGCAGTACTTC. This translates into CASSSLRRRDHEQYF.

The chain joins TRBV6-7 to TRBJ2-5, with a possible D match to TRBD2 (7 bases). TRBV6-7 is classed as an ORF, of uncertain function. This CDR3 contains 16 residues. Trimming left V 4 bases short and J 5 bases short, with 20 bases between. The CDR3 DNA follows: TGTGCCAGCAGTTCTTCAAGGGGGGGCCACGGCGAGACCCAGTACTTC. Translated, it gives CASSSSRGGHGETQYF.

This chain links TRBV7-2 with TRBJ1-6; TRBD1 matches at 9 bases. The J segment lost 4 bases and the V segment lost 0 bases, leaving 16 bases of the junction unmatched. This CDR3 is built from 21 residues. In germline, CDR1 is SGHTA, CDR2 FQGNSA. The DNA for the CDR3 is TGTGCCAGCAGCTTAGCGGGACCGGGACAGGGCCCGTCCCCTTATAATTCACCCCTCCACTTT. It is translated as CASSLAGPGQGPSPYNSPLHF.

This chain uses TRBV7-2 with TRBJ2-3; tentatively, D is TRBD2 (6 bases). CDR3 size: 17 residues. V shed 2 bases and J shed 3 bases, with 18 bases lying between them. In germline, CDR1 is SGHTA, CDR2 FQGNSA. This CDR3 reads CASSLRPPPGGTDTQYF. The CDR3 DNA reads TGTGCCAGCAGCTTACGGCCACCCCCTGGGGGGACAGATACGCAGTATTTT.

This clone was recorded a few times. This rearrangement joins TRBV5-6 to TRBJ2-3, with 8 nucleotides matching TRBD1. Trimming at V came to 3 bases and at J to 6 bases, leaving 12 bases not matched to a gene. This CDR3 contains 16 residues. Germline V gene lookup returns CDR1 SGHDT and CDR2 YYEEEE. CDR3 DNA: TGTGCCAGCAGCTCTTCCGGACAGGGACCTAGGGATACGCAGTATTTT. This codes for CASSSSGQGPRDTQYF.

This clone was counted once. V and J are TRBV7-2 and TRBJ2-1; maybe TRBD1 (8 bases). The CDR3 is 12 residues long. Germline CDR1 reads SGHTA; CDR2 reads FQGNSA. Trimming shortened V by 7 bases and J by 11 bases, and 15 bases separated the two germline ends. Here the CDR3 reads CASTTGGAKQFF. In nucleotides, the CDR3 is TGTGCCAGCACCACAGGGGGGGCCAAGCAGTTCTTC.

The rearrangement links TRBV4-2 to TRBJ2-5; 8 bases agree with TRBD2. The CDR3 covers 16 residues. In germline, CDR1 is LGHNA, CDR2 YNFKEQ. The trim removed 0 bases at V and 0 bases at J, leaving 3 bases unmatched. The CDR3 DNA reads TGTGCCAGCAGCCAAGAAACGGGGGGGTACCAAGAGACCCAGTACTTC. This translates into CASSQETGGYQETQYF.

The rearrangement joins TRBV9 to TRBJ2-3; a possible D gene is TRBD2 (7 bases). V shed 3 bases and J shed 1 base, with 12 bases lying between them. Germline V lookup: CDR1 SGDLS, CDR2 YYNGEE. The CDR3 sequence is 15 residues long. The CDR3 here is CASSGRGAGTDTQYF. CDR3 coding DNA: TGTGCCAGCAGCGGACGGGGGGCAGGCACAGATACGCAGTATTTT. Looking up the rest from reference TRBV9 and TRBJ2-3 gives the full variable domain: DSGVTQTPKHLITATGQRVTLRCSPRSGDLSVYWYQQSLDQGLQFLIQYYNGEERAKGNILERFSAQQFPDLHSELNLSSLELGDSALYFCASSGRGAGTDTQYFGPGTRLTVL.

The chain joins TRBV21-1 to TRBJ2-2; TRBD2, as called in the table, went unchecked against the DNA. TRBV21-1 is deemed a pseudogene. CDR3 size: 15 residues. The DNA of the CDR3 is TGTGCCAGCAGCATAGAACACTACGAACACCGGGAGCTGTTTTTT. Protein: CASSIEHYEHRELFF.

The J gene is TRBJ1-3, the V gene TRBV5-1; 7 bases are shared with TRBD1. Looked up from germline, CDR1 is SGHRS and CDR2 is YFSETQ. The V and J ends lost 4 bases and 6 bases, in that order; junction bases with no gene match: 10. The CDR3 extends over 15 amino acids. CDR3 residues: CASSRGTEAANTIYF. CDR3 DNA sequence: TGCGCCAGCAGCAGGGGGACAGAAGCGGCAAACACCATATATTTT.

This clone is medium-sized (0.01 to 0.1%) by share. The V and J genes are TRBV15 and TRBJ2-7, with D maybe TRBD1 (6 bases). Germline CDR1 reads LNHNV; CDR2 reads YYDKDF (reference sequence). Trimming removed 1 base from V and 5 bases from J, with 9 bases in between. CDR3 length: 13 amino acids. CDR3 nucleotides: TGTGCCACCAGCAGAGGGGGGCTCGACGAGCAGTACTTC. It encodes CATSRGGLDEQYF.

The J gene is TRBJ2-3, the V gene TRBV7-2; D remains unclear. The CDR3 sequence is 15 residues long. From germline, CDR1 is SGHTA and CDR2 FQGNSA. V was pared by 3 bases and J by 2 bases, with 12 bases between. The CDR3 reads CASSFLSESTDTQYF. For the CDR3, the DNA is TGTGCCAGCAGCTTTCTGTCGGAGTCCACAGATACGCAGTATTTT.

The J gene is TRBJ1-2, the V gene TRBV6-5; D ambiguous. The CDR3 totals 14 residues. V was cut by 6 bases and J by 0 bases, with 11 bases left in between. CDR1 is MNHEY, CDR2 SVGAGI, per germline. CDR3 in amino acids: CASRRTGANYGYTF. The CDR3 region has the DNA TGTGCCAGCAGGCGGACGGGAGCTAACTATGGCTACACCTTC.

The chain links TRBV5-1 to TRBJ1-6, with TRBD1 matching 9 bases. V lost 2 bases to trimming and J lost 7 bases; unmatched junction nucleotides: 4. CDR3 length equals 15 residues. Germline CDR1 SGHRS, CDR2 YFSETQ. The CDR3 DNA follows: TGCGCCAGCAGCTTTGGGGACAGGGTCAATTCACCCCTCCACTTT. It translates to CASSFGDRVNSPLHF.

The chain is built from TRBV30 and TRBJ1-2; D gene uncertain. The CDR3 covers 15 residues. Germline V gene lookup returns CDR1 GTSNPN and CDR2 SVGIG (reference sequence). Trimming took 2 bases from V and 3 from J, leaving 16 bases between them. The CDR3 coding sequence is TGTGCCTGGAGTCTTCTCCATACGGGATACTATGGCTACACCTTC. This codes for CAWSLLHTGYYGYTF.